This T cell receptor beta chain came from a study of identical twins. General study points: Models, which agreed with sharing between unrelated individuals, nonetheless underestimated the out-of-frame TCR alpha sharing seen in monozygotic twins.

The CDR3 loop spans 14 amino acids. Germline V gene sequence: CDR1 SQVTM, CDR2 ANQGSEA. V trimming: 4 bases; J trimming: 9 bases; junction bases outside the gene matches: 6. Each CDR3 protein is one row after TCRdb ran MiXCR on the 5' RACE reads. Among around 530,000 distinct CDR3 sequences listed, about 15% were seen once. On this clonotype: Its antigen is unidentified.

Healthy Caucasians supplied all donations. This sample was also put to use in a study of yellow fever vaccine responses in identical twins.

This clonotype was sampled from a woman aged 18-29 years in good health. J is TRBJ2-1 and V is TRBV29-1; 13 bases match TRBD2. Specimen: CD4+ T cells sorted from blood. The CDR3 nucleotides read TGCAGCGTTGGGACTAGCGGGAGTAAGGCTGAGCAGTTCTTC. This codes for CSVGTSGSKAEQFF.